This T cell receptor (beta chain) was identified in a study of T cells after yellow fever vaccination (dated by TCRdb to 2018 to 2020). Regarding the complete study: Libraries from fractions with low cell numbers were prepared with the SMART-Seq v4 Ultra Low Input RNA kit. Bulk TCR alpha and beta repertoires were sequenced longitudinally to track T-cell clones before and after primary and booster YFV17D yellow fever vaccination. The cohort comprised two healthy male donors, one aged 18 to 29 and one aged 30 to 40 years. Bulk PBMC replicates and cell subsets were isolated from blood drawn at multiple timepoints before and after both primary and secondary immunization. On the study overall, not on this receptor specifically: The study included only a couple of donors, which limits how far the findings can be generalized. The secondary T-cell response was weaker than the primary response but faster, peaking on day 5 instead of day 15. Computational filtering was needed because FACS-sorted repertoires could contain abundant contaminating clonotypes from the bulk population. A small fraction of clonotypes showed up in both the CD4 and CD8 compartments, probably as a result of convergent recombination. Most clones expanded after primary vaccination (around 96% of CD4 and roughly 90% of CD8) were re-detected after the booster, suggesting that broad memory maintenance occurred.

A distance of 3 bases separates the germline ends of V and J, which lose 6 bases and 4 bases respectively. CDR1 and CDR2 (DFQATT, SNEGSKA) derive from the germline V gene (reference sequence). The CDR3 goes from the cysteine to the phenylalanine over 9 residues. Only the CDR3 DNA stays, 27 bases, in frame from base 1. In light of the paper, this sample's treatment or condition label describes: live attenuated yellow fever vaccine strain. At every blood-draw timepoint, two biological replicates of bulk PBMCs were collected. PBMCs were isolated from peripheral blood using a standard Ficoll-Paque protocol. TriZol was used to extract RNA from bulk PBMCs, from CD4 and CD8 fractions, and from dextramer-positive and dextramer-negative fractions. This clonotype was found a few times. The specificity of this receptor is unknown. The input lacks base qualities; no much larger clone sits a single base away. Synthesis of TCR cDNA relied on 5'RACE template switching, a step that introduced a universal primer site along with unique molecular identifiers. Priming for cDNA synthesis came from both the TCR alpha and TCR beta constant segments. Libraries were amplified in two PCR steps, with sample barcodes and sequencing adapters added in the second step. Sequencing of libraries was performed on Illumina HiSeq 2500 (2x100 bp) or NovaSeq (2x150 bp). Under the source paper's analysis protocol: MIGEC handled demultiplexing of reads and collapsing into UMI consensus sequences, while MiXCR performed V(D)J alignment. Vaccine-responding clonotypes were identified with edgeR using replicate PBMC samples, with FDR below 0.01 and a log2 fold change above 5 up to day 15 being required. Each bulk clonotype was labeled CD4 or CD8 based on which sequenced repertoire, CD4 or CD8, contained the clonotype at higher abundance. Starting from the raw public reads, TCRdb applied fastp trimming at Q25, assembled clones with MiXCR and retained in-frame beta chains. Every CDR3 protein is listed once, alongside the most common genes and DNA of its rows. These V and J calls rely on TCRdb rather than the paper's analysis. A total of some 400,000 distinct CDR3 sequences appear in this sample, approximately 5.7% of them only once. Over 14% of the sample is in the top ten clones.

This receptor chain uses TRBV20-1 and TRBJ1-2; the D gene identity is not certain. The specimen was PBMCs, collected 5 days after the yellow fever booster vaccination. The sequence came from a man in his thirties or forties who received the YFV17D yellow fever vaccine. Read as DNA, the sequence is TGCAGTGCGGGCTATGGCTACACCTTC. Its coded protein is CSAGYGYTF.